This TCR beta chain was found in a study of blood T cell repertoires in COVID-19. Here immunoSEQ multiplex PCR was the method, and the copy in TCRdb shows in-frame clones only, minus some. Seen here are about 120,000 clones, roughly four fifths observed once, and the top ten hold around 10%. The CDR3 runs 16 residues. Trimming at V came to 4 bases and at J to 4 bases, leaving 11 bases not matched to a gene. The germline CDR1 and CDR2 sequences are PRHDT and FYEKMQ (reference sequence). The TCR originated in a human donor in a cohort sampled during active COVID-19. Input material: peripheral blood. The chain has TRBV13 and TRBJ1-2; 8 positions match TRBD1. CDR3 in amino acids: CASSSRGREWVYGYTF. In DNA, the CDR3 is TGTGCCAGCAGCTCCAGGGGGCGCGAATGGGTCTATGGCTACACCTTC.